The 30 T cell receptor beta chains presented below share a single source sample, sequenced in a study of human T cells and chemical hapten exposure. TCRdb independently ran MiXCR on the RACE reads; one entry per CDR3 protein. This repertoire shows about 130,000 distinct CDR3 sequences, approximately 9.1% found once; its top ten account for 1.5% to 2%. Time point given: healthy volunteer bleed at 2 weeks. Unfractionated whole blood was the source from which total RNA was extracted. Sequenced material: whole blood. These receptors were taken from a male donor in good health. Some clones in this sample may be carry-over from other donors' samples.

The V call is TRBV5-1, the J call TRBJ2-3; 8 bases align to TRBD1. The ends lost 0 bases at V and 0 bases at J; junction bases unmatched: 0. The CDR3 is 15 residues long. Germline lookup yields CDR1 SGHRS and CDR2 YFSETQ. CDR3 amino acids: CASSLGQGSTDTQYF. For the CDR3, the DNA is TGCGCCAGCAGCTTGGGACAGGGGAGCACAGATACGCAGTATTTT.

There are a few counts of this clonotype. The chain joins TRBV6-1 to TRBJ2-7, with 8 bases fitting TRBD1. Germline lookup yields CDR1 MNHNS and CDR2 SASEGT. The junction had 7 bases not matched to a gene; V was cut back by 2 bases and J by 4 bases. The CDR3 has 15 amino acids. Here the CDR3 DNA reads TGTGCCAGCAGTGAACCGGGACAGGCAACATACGAGCAGTACTTC. As protein: CASSEPGQATYEQYF.

The V and J genes are TRBV6-6 and TRBJ2-1; D remains ambiguous. This CDR3 is 17 amino acids long. The V gene lost 2 bases and the J gene lost 5 bases, with 19 bases spanning the gap. Germline loops: CDR1 MNHNY, CDR2 SVGAGI (reference sequence). CDR3 DNA: TGTGCCAGCAGTTACGCCCCCCCCAAAGAGAACGACAATGAGCAGTTCTTC. This encodes CASSYAPPKENDNEQFF.

The gene calls are TRBV6-6 and TRBJ2-3, with 8 bases identical to TRBD2. This CDR3 has 15 amino acids. CDR1 is MNHNY and CDR2 is SVGAGI in the germline V gene (reference sequence). Losses at the gene ends were 5 bases for V and 2 bases for J; bases not matched to a gene: 6. CDR3 sequence reads: CASSDAGGNTDTQYF. The CDR3 bases are TGTGCCAGCAGTGACGCGGGGGGCAACACAGATACGCAGTATTTT.

In this sample, this clonotype turned up many times. The genes are TRBV20-1 and TRBJ1-1; possibly TRBD1 for D (5 bases). CDR1 is DFQATT and CDR2 is SNEGSKA in the germline V gene (reference sequence). The V and J ends lost 6 bases and 1 base respectively, with 15 bases between them. This CDR3 has 14 amino acids. The CDR3 region is CSARLTGQNTEAFF. CDR3 nucleotide sequence: TGCAGTGCCAGACTCACAGGTCAGAACACTGAAGCTTTCTTT.

The V and J genes are TRBV10-3 and TRBJ2-1; D is unclear. CDR3 size: 15 residues. Germline CDR1 and CDR2: ENHRY and SYGVKD. Trimming removed 0 bases from V and 1 base from J, with 7 bases in between. The CDR3 spells CAISESQGSYNEQFF. CDR3 DNA sequence: TGTGCCATCAGTGAGTCACAAGGTTCCTACAATGAGCAGTTCTTC.

This clonotype was seen ten or more times. The rearrangement uses TRBV6-6 and TRBJ1-4; no reliable D call. The germline gives CDR1 MNHNY, CDR2 SVGAGI (reference sequence). Deletions cut 2 bases from V and 7 bases from J, with 11 bases between. CDR3 length equals 14 residues. CDR3 region: CASSYVAFGEKLFF. The CDR3 nucleotides are TGTGCCAGCAGTTACGTCGCGTTTGGTGAAAAACTGTTTTTT.

This clonotype has only a few counts. The J gene is TRBJ1-4, the V gene TRBV12-3 or TRBV12-4, with 7 bases that match TRBD1. The junction had 9 bases not matched to a gene; V was cut back by 5 bases and J by 6 bases. This CDR3 region has 15 residues. The CDR3 spells CASSEGDRADEKLFF. CDR3 DNA: TGTGCCAGCAGTGAAGGAGACAGGGCCGATGAAAAACTGTTTTTT.

A word on this clonotype: A read error may produce the germline difference seen at one junction end. The chain uses TRBV7-2 and TRBJ1-1; no reliable D call. The CDR3 sequence is 14 residues long. Germline CDR1 SGHTA, CDR2 FQGNSA. The DNA of the CDR3 is TGTGCCGGCAGCTTAGCCCCTTCCCGAATTGAAGCTTTCTTT. It yields the protein CAGSLAPSRIEAFF.

This clonotype was seen a handful of times. The chain links TRBV25-1 to TRBJ2-1; D may correspond to TRBD1 or TRBD2 (5 bases each). V was clipped by 6 bases and J by 8 bases, with 23 bases between them. The CDR3 loop spans 16 amino acids. Germline V CDR1 and CDR2: MGHDK, SYGVNS. In DNA, the CDR3 is TGTGCCAGCAGGGGCCCCCGGGGCGAGGGTTTCCATGAGCAGTTCTTC. Translated, it gives CASRGPRGEGFHEQFF.

This chain uses TRBV5-4 with TRBJ1-2; D is unclear. The V end was cut by 0 bases, the J end by 7 bases, with 10 bases between. CDR3 length equals 13 residues. Germline V gene sequence: CDR1 SGHNT, CDR2 YYREEE (reference sequence). For the CDR3, the DNA is TGTGCCAGCAGCTTGGCGGCAGAGGGTGGCTACACCTTC. Protein: CASSLAAEGGYTF.

This clonotype was detected many times. CDR3: CASSPLKTGLNTGELFF. DNA of the CDR3: TGTGCCAGCAGCCCACTGAAGACAGGCCTGAACACCGGGGAGCTGTTTTTT. The chain couples TRBV7-3 to TRBJ2-2; a possible D gene is TRBD1 (6 bases). This CDR3 region has 17 residues. The germline V gene encodes CDR1 SGHTA and CDR2 FQGTGA. V was clipped by 5 bases and J by 1 base, with 17 bases between them.

V usage is TRBV11-2 and J usage is TRBJ1-2, with D uncertain. V lost 5 bases, J lost 8 bases, and 18 bases lay in between. The germline V gene encodes CDR1 SGHAT and CDR2 FQNNGV. The length of the CDR3 is 14 residues. The CDR3 DNA sequence: TGTGCCAGCAGCCCGAACAACTACCTTGAGGGCTACACCTTC. Translating gives CASSPNNYLEGYTF.

This clonotype has a handful of counts. This chain links TRBV25-1 with TRBJ2-1, with D possibly being TRBD1 (6 bases). Trimming shortened V by 6 bases and J by 3 bases, and 18 bases separated the two germline ends. Per germline, CDR1 MGHDK and CDR2 SYGVNS. This CDR3 comprises 16 residues. The CDR3: CASSTSRGRNYNEQFF. The CDR3 DNA sequence: TGTGCCAGCAGCACTTCCAGGGGCCGAAACTACAATGAGCAGTTCTTC.

The genes are TRBV4-2 and TRBJ2-7, with a tentative D call TRBD2 (6 bases). Trimming cost V 1 base and J 3 bases, with 13 bases left between them. In germline, CDR1 is LGHNA, CDR2 YNFKEQ. The CDR3 covers 15 residues. Here the CDR3 reads CASSQVSEGLYEQYF. The DNA of the CDR3 is TGTGCCAGCAGCCAAGTAAGCGAGGGACTCTACGAGCAGTACTTC.

This clonotype was found a few times. CDR3 bases: TGTGCCAGCAGTTCCATTCTAGCGGGGCCTGGCAATGAGCAGTTCTTC. Its protein product is CASSSILAGPGNEQFF. The chain is built from TRBV27 and TRBJ2-1; 9 nucleotides agree with TRBD2. Germline loops: CDR1 MNHEY, CDR2 SMNVEV (reference sequence). The CDR3 covers 16 residues. Losses at the gene ends were 4 bases for V and 6 bases for J; bases not matched to a gene: 10.

This clonotype was seen more than once but under ten times. This chain joins TRBV14 and TRBJ2-7, with 11 positions matching TRBD2. Germline V gene data show CDR1 as SGHDN and CDR2 as FVKESK. V trimming: 4 bases; J trimming: 5 bases; junction bases outside the gene matches: 7. CDR3 length: 15 amino acids. CDR3 DNA: TGTGCCAGCAGCCCCTTAGCGGGAGGGCCCAACGAGCAGTACTTC. Translating it yields CASSPLAGGPNEQYF.

This clonotype was observed a handful of times. V is TRBV29-1 and J is TRBJ2-5; maybe TRBD1 (7 bases). The germline V gene has CDR1 SQVTM and CDR2 ANQGSEA. Trimming took off 1 base at V and 5 bases at J, with 17 bases between the two ends. This CDR3 spans 15 amino acids. CDR3 coding DNA: TGCAGCGTTGAAGGGGGCCAGGGGGGTCTGGAGACCCAGTACTTC. It is translated as CSVEGGQGGLETQYF.

This clonotype came up many times. This rearrangement joins TRBV6-2 or TRBV6-3 to TRBJ2-3; D is perhaps TRBD2 (6 bases). V was pared by 7 bases and J by 2 bases, with 19 bases between. The CDR3 covers 16 residues. Per the germline V gene, CDR1 is MNHEY and CDR2 is SVGEGT. CDR3 sequence reads: CASTNPGGPYTDTQYF. The CDR3 region has the DNA TGTGCCAGCACTAACCCCGGGGGACCTTACACAGATACGCAGTATTTT.

This clonotype was counted at least ten times. V is TRBV7-6 and J is TRBJ2-7, with D perhaps given as TRBD1 or TRBD2 (5 bases each). The CDR3 runs 14 residues. Germline V gene lookup returns CDR1 SGHVS and CDR2 FNYEAQ. V was pared by 4 bases and J by 3 bases, with 13 bases between. The CDR3 loop is CASSSPGRDYEQYF. The CDR3 nucleotides are TGTGCCAGCAGCTCGCCGGGACGGGACTACGAGCAGTACTTC.

This clonotype was seen at least ten times. The chain recombines TRBV12-3 or TRBV12-4 with TRBJ2-3; 7 positions match TRBD1. This CDR3 has 13 amino acids. The ends lost 8 bases at V and 3 bases at J; junction bases unmatched: 5. CDR3 protein: CASGSTGTDTQYF. The CDR3 DNA follows: TGTGCCAGCGGCTCGACAGGGACAGATACGCAGTATTTT.

This clonotype was found many times. The chain has TRBV7-2 and TRBJ1-4; 7 bases are shared with TRBD1. Germline CDR1 reads SGHTA; CDR2 reads FQGNSA. Trimming took 5 bases from V and 0 from J; bases not matched to a gene: 12. The CDR3 covers 18 residues. The CDR3 protein is CASSPPGQVFATNEKLFF. CDR3 in DNA: TGTGCCAGCAGCCCGCCCGGACAGGTGTTCGCAACTAATGAAAAACTGTTTTTT. The complete variable domain, with remaining parts taken from reference TRBV7-2 and TRBJ1-4, reads GAGVSQSPSNKVTEKGKDVELRCDPISGHTALYWYRQSLGQGLEFLIYFQGNSAPDKSGLPSDRFSAERTGGSVSTLTIQRTQQEDSAVYLCASSPPGQVFATNEKLFFGSGTQLSVL.

The rearrangement uses TRBV30 and TRBJ2-1; D gene ambiguous. Trimming pared 3 bases from V and 6 bases from J, leaving 15 bases between. CDR1 GTSNPN and CDR2 SVGIG come from the germline V gene (reference sequence). CDR3 length equals 14 residues. DNA for the CDR3: TGTGCCTGGAGGGCGGCTCCTGGGGTCAATGAGCAGTTCTTC. Translation: CAWRAAPGVNEQFF.

This clonotype was seen once. The chain is built from TRBV5-4 and TRBJ2-3, with TRBD2 matching over 13 bases. This CDR3 spans 14 amino acids. V was clipped by 3 bases and J by 6 bases; unmatched bases: 1. CDR1 SGHNT and CDR2 YYREEE come from the germline V gene (reference sequence). The CDR3 sequence is CASSWTSGSDTQYF. The DNA of the CDR3 is TGTGCCAGCAGCTGGACTAGCGGGAGTGATACGCAGTATTTT.

The V call is TRBV20-1, the J call TRBJ2-7; D assignment may be TRBD1 or TRBD2 (5 bases each). The ends were cut back, 0 bases at V and 6 bases at J, with 15 bases in the middle. The CDR3 loop spans 14 amino acids. CDR1 DFQATT and CDR2 SNEGSKA come from the germline V gene (reference sequence). CDR3 region: CSAREGTSLLEQYF. The CDR3 DNA reads as TGCAGTGCTAGAGAGGGGACCTCTCTGCTCGAGCAGTACTTC.

This clonotype was counted a few times. The rearrangement uses TRBV9 and TRBJ2-3; unclear D gene. The CDR3 extends over 12 amino acids. The V end lost 0 bases, the J end lost 4 bases, and 3 bases lay between the germline ends. In germline, CDR1 is SGDLS, CDR2 YYNGEE. This CDR3 reads CASSVDPDTQYF. The CDR3 DNA reads as TGTGCCAGCAGCGTAGATCCAGATACGCAGTATTTT. Combining the CDR3 with reference TRBV9 and TRBJ2-3 gives the whole variable domain DSGVTQTPKHLITATGQRVTLRCSPRSGDLSVYWYQQSLDQGLQFLIQYYNGEERAKGNILERFSAQQFPDLHSELNLSSLELGDSALYFCASSVDPDTQYFGPGTRLTVL.

This clonotype was detected only a few times. The chain recombines TRBV6-1 with TRBJ2-5; no clear D gene. Trimming removed 3 bases at V and 5 bases at J, with 7 bases between. This CDR3 region has 12 residues. Germline-derived CDR1 and CDR2 are MNHNS and SASEGT. This chain's CDR3 is CASSDSVETQYF. In nucleotides, the CDR3 is TGTGCCAGCAGTGACAGCGTCGAGACCCAGTACTTC.

This chain links TRBV5-6 with TRBJ2-7; 11 nucleotides align to TRBD1. The CDR3 is 14 residues long. CDR1 is SGHDT and CDR2 is YYEEEE in the germline V gene. V lost 5 bases to trimming and J lost 5 bases; unmatched junction nucleotides: 6. This CDR3 reads CASRKDRGPNEQYF. In nucleotides, the CDR3 is TGTGCCAGCAGGAAGGACAGGGGGCCAAACGAGCAGTACTTC.

The chain combines TRBV7-9 with TRBJ2-7; D is perhaps TRBD2 (6 bases). Germline V gives CDR1 SEHNR, CDR2 FQNEAQ (reference sequence). This CDR3 region has 15 residues. The V gene lost 5 bases and the J gene lost 3 bases, with 17 bases spanning the gap. Here the CDR3 reads CASSGPGLLLYEQYF. The CDR3 coding sequence is TGTGCCAGCAGCGGCCCGGGACTGCTCCTCTACGAGCAGTACTTC. Full variable domain (missing parts from reference TRBV7-9 and TRBJ2-7): DTGVSQNPRHKITKRGQNVTFRCDPISEHNRLYWYRQTLGQGPEFLTYFQNEAQLEKSRLLSDRFSAERPKGSFSTLEIQRTEQGDSAMYLCASSGPGLLLYEQYFGPGTRLTVT.

The table lists this clonotype with a few counts. The chain links TRBV12-5 to TRBJ2-5; D is perhaps TRBD1 (5 bases). Germline loops: CDR1 LGHNT, CDR2 FRNRAP. This CDR3 is built from 13 residues. The V and J ends lost 5 bases and 5 bases respectively, with 12 bases between them. The CDR3 sequence is CASGAQGRETQYF. CDR3 coding DNA: TGTGCTAGTGGTGCCCAGGGTCGTGAGACCCAGTACTTC.